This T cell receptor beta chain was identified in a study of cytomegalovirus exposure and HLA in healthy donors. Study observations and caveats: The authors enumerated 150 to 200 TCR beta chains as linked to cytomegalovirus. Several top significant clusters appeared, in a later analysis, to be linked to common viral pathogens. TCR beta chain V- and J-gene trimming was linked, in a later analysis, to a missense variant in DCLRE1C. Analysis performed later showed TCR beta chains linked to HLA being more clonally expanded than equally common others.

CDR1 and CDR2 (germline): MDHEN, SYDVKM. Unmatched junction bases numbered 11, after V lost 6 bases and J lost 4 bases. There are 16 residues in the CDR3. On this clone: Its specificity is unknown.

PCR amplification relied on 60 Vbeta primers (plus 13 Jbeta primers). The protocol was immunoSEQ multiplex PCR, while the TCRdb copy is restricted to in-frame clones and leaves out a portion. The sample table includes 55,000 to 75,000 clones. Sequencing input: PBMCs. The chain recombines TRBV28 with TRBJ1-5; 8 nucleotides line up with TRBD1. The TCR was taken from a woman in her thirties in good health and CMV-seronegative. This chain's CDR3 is CASSTDRDLENQPQHF. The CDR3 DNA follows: TGTGCCAGCAGCACGGACAGGGACCTCGAGAATCAGCCCCAGCATTTT.